Sequencing of this T cell receptor beta chain was carried out in a study of blood T cell repertoires in COVID-19. V shed 0 bases and J shed 0 bases, with 8 bases lying between them. Germline CDR1 MNHEY, CDR2 SVGAGI. This CDR3 is built from 15 residues. In the authors' methods: Estimation of nucleated cell counts relied on the amplification of reference gene primers. Profiled with immunoSEQ multiplex PCR; TCRdb holds only in-frame clones, not every one. Clone size and V and J calls were adopted from that table, with D and trimming inferred from the DNA. The sample records about 300,000 clones, more than 80% being singletons.

The genes are TRBV6-5 and TRBJ1-1; D remains unclear. The clonotype was recovered from a woman aged 25 to 39 with COVID-19, enrolled during active disease. Sequencing was performed on peripheral blood. The CDR3 nucleotides are TGTGCCAGCAGTTACTCATCAGGCCTGAACACTGAAGCTTTCTTT. Translated: CASSYSSGLNTEAFF.